The present TCR beta chain was sequenced within a study of Ad26.COV2.S vaccination and SARS-CoV-2 variants. Treatment of the sample: roughly 20 received Ad26.COV2.S at low or high dose, single or two shots; about 5 received placebo; per-sample allocation not given. Each sample was drawn 63 days after the first injection (of vaccine or placebo). The protocol was immunoSEQ multiplex PCR, while the TCRdb copy is restricted to in-frame clones and leaves out a portion. This sample has about 410,000 clones, with 80% to 90% found just once. The J segment lost 6 bases and the V segment lost 4 bases, leaving 5 bases of the junction unmatched. The CDR3 length is 16 residues. From germline, CDR1 is SGHNT and CDR2 YYREEE (reference sequence). General study results and limits: Non-spike TCR breadth showed similarity between vaccine and placebo recipients.

In the case of this clone: Antigen: not known.

V is TRBV5-4 and J is TRBJ2-3, with 16 positions matching TRBD2. The sample in question was peripheral blood, obtained in a trial of Ad26.COV2.S vaccine versus placebo. This sequence was found in a person between 18 and 59 years old who received the Ad26.COV2.S COVID-19 vaccine or a placebo. The DNA for the CDR3 is TGTGCCAGCAGCCCGGGGACTAGCGGGGGGGCGGATACGCAGTATTTT. Its protein product is CASSPGTSGGADTQYF.